In this sample, the clone carrying this TCR beta chain turned up many times. Germline lookup yields CDR1 KGHSH and CDR2 LQKENI. Trimming shortened V by 3 bases and J by 6 bases, and 27 bases separated the two germline ends. The CDR3 totals 18 residues. The data originate from a study of prognosis after radiotherapy for stage I lung cancer. The wider study: The non-small cell lung cancer patients were all regarded as unsuitable for surgery on medical grounds. Patients (around 13 men, roughly six women) were aged about 50 to 85, median around 74 years. There were several patients who developed distant metastases (median approximately seven months) after radiotherapy, while around 14 showed no significant progression.

From genomic DNA, two-round multiplex PCR was used to amplify TCR beta CDR3. Individual primers that were specific to each TRBV and TRBJ gene served in first-round PCR. Via MiXCR, TCRdb re-called the multiplex PCR reads, giving one row per CDR3 protein. In the table there are 30,000 to 40,000 distinct CDR3 sequences, approximately 25% of which are singletons. Patients were uniformly node-negative by CT and PET/CT and had received no prior chemotherapy or radiotherapy, with no other malignancies. The sample here was PBMCs, taken before or after stereotactic body radiation therapy (not recorded which). The source is a donor aged 50 or older with non-small cell lung cancer. The chain recombines TRBV18 with TRBJ2-7, with D perhaps being TRBD1 or TRBD2 (5 bases each). The CDR3 loop reads CASSPRSPSGTSGGEQYF. The DNA of the CDR3 is TGTGCCAGCTCACCGCGAAGCCCGTCCGGGACCTCTGGCGGCGAGCAGTACTTC.